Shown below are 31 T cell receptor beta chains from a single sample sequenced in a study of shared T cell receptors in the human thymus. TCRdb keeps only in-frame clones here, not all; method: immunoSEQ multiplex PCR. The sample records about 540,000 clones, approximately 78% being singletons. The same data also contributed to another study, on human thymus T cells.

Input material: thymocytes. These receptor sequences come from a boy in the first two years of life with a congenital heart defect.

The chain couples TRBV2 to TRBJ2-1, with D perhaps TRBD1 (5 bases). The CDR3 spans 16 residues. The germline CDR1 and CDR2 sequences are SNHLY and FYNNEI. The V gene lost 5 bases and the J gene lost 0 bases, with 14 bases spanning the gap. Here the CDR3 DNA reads TGTGCCAGCAGTCGCAGGGATTCACGCTCCTACAATGAGCAGTTCTTC. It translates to CASSRRDSRSYNEQFF.

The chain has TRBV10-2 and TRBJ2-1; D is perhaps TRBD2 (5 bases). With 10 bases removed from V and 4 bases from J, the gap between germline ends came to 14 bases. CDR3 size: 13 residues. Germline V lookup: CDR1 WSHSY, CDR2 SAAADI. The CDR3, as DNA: TGCGCCACCGAAAGCGGCCCGTACAATGAGCAGTTCTTC. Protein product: CATESGPYNEQFF.

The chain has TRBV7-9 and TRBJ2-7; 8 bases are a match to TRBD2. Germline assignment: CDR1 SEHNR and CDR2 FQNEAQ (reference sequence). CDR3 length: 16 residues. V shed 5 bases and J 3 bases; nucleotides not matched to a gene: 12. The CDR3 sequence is CASSRRGGARGYEQYF. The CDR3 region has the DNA TGTGCCAGCAGCCGTCGGGGGGGGGCGCGAGGCTACGAGCAGTACTTC.

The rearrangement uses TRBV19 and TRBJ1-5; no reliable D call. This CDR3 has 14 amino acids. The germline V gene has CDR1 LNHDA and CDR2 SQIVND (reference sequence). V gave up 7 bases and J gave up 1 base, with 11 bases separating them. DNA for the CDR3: TGTGCCAGTACAGGCCCGGCCAGCAATCAGCCCCAGCATTTT. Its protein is CASTGPASNQPQHF.

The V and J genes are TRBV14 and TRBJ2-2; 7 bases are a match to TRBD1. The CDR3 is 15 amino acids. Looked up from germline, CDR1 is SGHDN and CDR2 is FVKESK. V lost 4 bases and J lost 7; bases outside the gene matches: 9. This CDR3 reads CASSRHRGWGGELFF. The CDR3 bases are TGTGCCAGCAGCCGCCACAGGGGTTGGGGCGGGGAGCTGTTTTTT.

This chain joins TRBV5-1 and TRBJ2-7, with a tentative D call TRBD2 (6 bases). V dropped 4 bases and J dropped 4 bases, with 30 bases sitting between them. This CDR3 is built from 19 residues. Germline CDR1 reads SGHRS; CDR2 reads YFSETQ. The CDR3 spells CASSPLGEALAKGFYEQYF. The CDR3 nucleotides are TGCGCCAGCAGCCCCCTCGGGGAGGCGCTAGCGAAGGGTTTTTACGAGCAGTACTTC.

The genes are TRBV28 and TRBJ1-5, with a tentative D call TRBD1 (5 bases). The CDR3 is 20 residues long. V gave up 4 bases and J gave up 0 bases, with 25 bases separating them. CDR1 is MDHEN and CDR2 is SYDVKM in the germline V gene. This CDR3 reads CASSSERLTGGVYSNQPQHF. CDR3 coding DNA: TGTGCCAGCAGTTCCGAGCGACTGACGGGAGGGGTTTATAGCAATCAGCCCCAGCATTTT.

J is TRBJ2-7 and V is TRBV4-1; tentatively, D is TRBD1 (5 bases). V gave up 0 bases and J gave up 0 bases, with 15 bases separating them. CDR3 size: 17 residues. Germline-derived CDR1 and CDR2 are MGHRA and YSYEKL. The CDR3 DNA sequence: TGCGCCAGCAGCCAAGATCATGGGGCAGGCCCCTCCTACGAGCAGTACTTC. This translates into CASSQDHGAGPSYEQYF.

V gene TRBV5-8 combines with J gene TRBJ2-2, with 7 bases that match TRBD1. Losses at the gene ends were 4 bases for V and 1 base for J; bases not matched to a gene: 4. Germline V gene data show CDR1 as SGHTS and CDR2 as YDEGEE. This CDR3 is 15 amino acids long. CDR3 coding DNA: TGTGCCAGCAGCCAGGGACAGATGAACACCGGGGAGCTGTTTTTT. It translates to CASSQGQMNTGELFF.

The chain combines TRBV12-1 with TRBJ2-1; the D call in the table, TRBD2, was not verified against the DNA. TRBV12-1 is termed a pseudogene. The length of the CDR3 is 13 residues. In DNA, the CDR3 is TGTGCCAGCAGCCCAGACTTATACAATGAGCAGTTCTTC. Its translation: CASSPDLYNEQFF.

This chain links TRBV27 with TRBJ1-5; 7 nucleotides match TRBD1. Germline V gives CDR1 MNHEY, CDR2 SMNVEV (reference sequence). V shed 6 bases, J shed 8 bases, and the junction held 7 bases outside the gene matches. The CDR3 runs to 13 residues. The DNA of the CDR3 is TGTGCCAGCAGCAACAGGGGCCCAAAGCCCCAGCATTTT. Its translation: CASSNRGPKPQHF.

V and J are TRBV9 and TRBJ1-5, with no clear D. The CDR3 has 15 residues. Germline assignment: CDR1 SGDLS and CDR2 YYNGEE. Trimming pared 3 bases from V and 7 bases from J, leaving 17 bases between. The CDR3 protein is CASSASETSRQPQHF. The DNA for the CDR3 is TGTGCCAGCAGCGCATCCGAGACTTCGAGGCAGCCCCAGCATTTT.

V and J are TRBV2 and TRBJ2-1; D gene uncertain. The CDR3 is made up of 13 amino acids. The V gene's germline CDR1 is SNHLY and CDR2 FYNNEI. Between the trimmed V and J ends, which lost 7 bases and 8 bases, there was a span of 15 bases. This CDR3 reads CASNRPRFDEQFF. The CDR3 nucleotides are TGTGCCAGCAACCGCCCTAGGTTTGATGAGCAGTTCTTC.

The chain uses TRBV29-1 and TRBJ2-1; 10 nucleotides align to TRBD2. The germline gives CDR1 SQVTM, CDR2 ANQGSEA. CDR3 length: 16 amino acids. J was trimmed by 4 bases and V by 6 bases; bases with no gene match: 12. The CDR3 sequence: CSVKASGTSVYNEQFF. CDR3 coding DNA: TGCAGCGTCAAGGCATCCGGGACTAGCGTTTACAATGAGCAGTTCTTC.

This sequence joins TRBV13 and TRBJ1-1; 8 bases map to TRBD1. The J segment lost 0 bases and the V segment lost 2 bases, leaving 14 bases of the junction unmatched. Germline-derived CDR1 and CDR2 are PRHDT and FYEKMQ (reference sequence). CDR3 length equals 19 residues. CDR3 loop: CASSLFPSGQVRMNTEAFF. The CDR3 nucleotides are TGTGCCAGCAGCTTATTTCCGTCGGGACAGGTGAGGATGAACACTGAAGCTTTCTTT.

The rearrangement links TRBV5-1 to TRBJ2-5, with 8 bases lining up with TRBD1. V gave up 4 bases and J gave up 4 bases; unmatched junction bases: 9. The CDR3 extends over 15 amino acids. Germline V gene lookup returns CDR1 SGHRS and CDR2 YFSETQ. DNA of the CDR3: TGCGCCAGCAGCCCAGGACAGGGAAGAAGAGAGACCCAGTACTTC. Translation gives CASSPGQGRRETQYF.

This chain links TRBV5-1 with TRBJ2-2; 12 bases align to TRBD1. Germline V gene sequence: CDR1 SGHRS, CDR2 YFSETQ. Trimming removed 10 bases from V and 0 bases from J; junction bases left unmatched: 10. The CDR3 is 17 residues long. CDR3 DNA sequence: TGCGCCGTCCGGGACAGGGGGCTGACAGCGAACACCGGGGAGCTGTTTTTT. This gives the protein CAVRDRGLTANTGELFF.

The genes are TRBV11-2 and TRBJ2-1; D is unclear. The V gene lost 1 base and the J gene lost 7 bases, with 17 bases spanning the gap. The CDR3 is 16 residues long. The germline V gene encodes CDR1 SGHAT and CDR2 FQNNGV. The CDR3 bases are TGTGCCAGCAGCTTAGGAGGCCAGCCTGCCGGGAATGAGCAGTTCTTC. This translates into CASSLGGQPAGNEQFF.

The CDR3 DNA sequence: TGTGCCAGCAGCCAAGACCTACCGACTAGCGGGAGCTACGAGCAGTACTTC. It specifies CASSQDLPTSGSYEQYF. This chain joins TRBV4-2 and TRBJ2-7, with 12 bases fitting TRBD2. Losses at the gene ends were 0 bases for V and 3 bases for J; bases not matched to a gene: 6. The CDR3 sequence is 17 residues long. CDR1 is LGHNA, CDR2 YNFKEQ, per germline.

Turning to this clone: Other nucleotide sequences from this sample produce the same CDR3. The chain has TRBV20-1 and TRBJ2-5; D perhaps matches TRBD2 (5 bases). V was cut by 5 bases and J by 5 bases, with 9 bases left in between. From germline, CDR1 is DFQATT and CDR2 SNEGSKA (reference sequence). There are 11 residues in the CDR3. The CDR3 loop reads CSAPRGETQYF. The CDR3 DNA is TGCAGTGCTCCCCGCGGGGAGACCCAGTACTTC.

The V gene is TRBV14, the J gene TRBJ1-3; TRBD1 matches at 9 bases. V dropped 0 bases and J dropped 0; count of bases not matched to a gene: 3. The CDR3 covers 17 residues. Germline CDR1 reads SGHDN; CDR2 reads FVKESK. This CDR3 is CASSQEGDRVSGNTIYF. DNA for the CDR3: TGTGCCAGCAGCCAAGAAGGGGACAGGGTCTCTGGAAACACCATATATTTT.

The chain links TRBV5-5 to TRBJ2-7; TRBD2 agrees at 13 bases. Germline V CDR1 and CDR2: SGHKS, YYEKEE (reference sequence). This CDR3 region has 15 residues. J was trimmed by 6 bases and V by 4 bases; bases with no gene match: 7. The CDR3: CASSPGLAGAPEQYF. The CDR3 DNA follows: TGTGCCAGCAGCCCCGGACTAGCGGGAGCCCCCGAGCAGTACTTC.

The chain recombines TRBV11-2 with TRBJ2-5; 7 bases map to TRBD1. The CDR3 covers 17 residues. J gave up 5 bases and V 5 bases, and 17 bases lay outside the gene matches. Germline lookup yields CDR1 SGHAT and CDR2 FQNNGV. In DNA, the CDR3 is TGTGCCAGCAGCCTCAACCTTACAGGGGAAGGAAGGGAGACCCAGTACTTC. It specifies CASSLNLTGEGRETQYF.

CDR3 residues: CASITGGAQYF. CDR3 coding DNA: TGTGCCAGCATCACAGGCGGGGCCCAGTACTTC. The J gene is TRBJ2-5, the V gene TRBV25-1; maybe TRBD2 (6 bases). CDR3 size: 11 residues. V was shortened by 7 bases and J by 9 bases, with 12 bases between the two germline ends. Per the germline V gene, CDR1 is MGHDK and CDR2 is SYGVNS.

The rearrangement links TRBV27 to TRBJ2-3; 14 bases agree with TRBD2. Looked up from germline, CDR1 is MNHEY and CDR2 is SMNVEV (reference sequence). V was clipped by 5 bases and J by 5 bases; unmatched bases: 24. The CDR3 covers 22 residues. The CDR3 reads CASSRSRDGGAGTSGRGDTQYF. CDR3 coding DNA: TGTGCCAGCAGTCGCTCTCGGGACGGTGGCGCGGGGACTAGCGGGAGAGGAGATACGCAGTATTTT.

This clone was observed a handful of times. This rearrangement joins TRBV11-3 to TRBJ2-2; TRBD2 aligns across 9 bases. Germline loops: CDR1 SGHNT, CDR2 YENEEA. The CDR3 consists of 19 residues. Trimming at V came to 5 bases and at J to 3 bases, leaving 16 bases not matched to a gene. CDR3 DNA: TGTGCCAGCAGCCTTGGGGTAGCGGGAGCCCTCGGGGACACCGGGGAGCTGTTTTTT. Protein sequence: CASSLGVAGALGDTGELFF.

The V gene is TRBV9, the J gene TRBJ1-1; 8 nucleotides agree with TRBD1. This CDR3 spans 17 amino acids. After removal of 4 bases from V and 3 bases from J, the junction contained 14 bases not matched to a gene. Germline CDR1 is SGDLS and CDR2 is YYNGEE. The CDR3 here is CASSPSDREDSDTEAFF. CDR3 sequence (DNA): TGTGCCAGCAGCCCTTCGGACAGGGAGGACAGTGACACTGAAGCTTTCTTT. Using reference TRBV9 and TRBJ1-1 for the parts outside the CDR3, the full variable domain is DSGVTQTPKHLITATGQRVTLRCSPRSGDLSVYWYQQSLDQGLQFLIQYYNGEERAKGNILERFSAQQFPDLHSELNLSSLELGDSALYFCASSPSDREDSDTEAFFGQGTRLTVV.

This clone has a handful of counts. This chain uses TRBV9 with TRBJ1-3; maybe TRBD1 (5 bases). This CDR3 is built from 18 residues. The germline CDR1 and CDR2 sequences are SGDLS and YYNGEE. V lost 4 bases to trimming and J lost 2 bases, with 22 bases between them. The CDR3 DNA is TGTGCCAGCAGCAAAGACTACGCACATGGGGGGGCTGGAAACACCATATATTTT. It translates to CASSKDYAHGGAGNTIYF.

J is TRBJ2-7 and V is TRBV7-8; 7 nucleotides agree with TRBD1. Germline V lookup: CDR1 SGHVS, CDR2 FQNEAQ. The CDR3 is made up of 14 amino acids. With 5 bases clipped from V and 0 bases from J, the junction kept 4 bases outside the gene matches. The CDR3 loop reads CASSADRDSYEQYF. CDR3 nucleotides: TGTGCCAGCAGCGCAGACAGGGACTCCTACGAGCAGTACTTC.

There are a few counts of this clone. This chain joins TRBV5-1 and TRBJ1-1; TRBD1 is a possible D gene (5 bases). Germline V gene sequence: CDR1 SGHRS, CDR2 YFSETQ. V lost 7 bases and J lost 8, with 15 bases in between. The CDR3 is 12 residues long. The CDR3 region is CASWKGVHEAFF. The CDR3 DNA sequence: TGCGCCAGCTGGAAAGGGGTTCACGAAGCTTTCTTT.

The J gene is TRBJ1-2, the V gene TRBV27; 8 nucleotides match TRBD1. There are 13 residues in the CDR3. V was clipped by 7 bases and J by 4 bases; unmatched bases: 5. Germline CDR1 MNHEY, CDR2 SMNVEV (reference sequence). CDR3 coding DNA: TGTGCCAGCACCGTCGGACAGGGCTATGGCTACACCTTC. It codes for CASTVGQGYGYTF.